One T cell receptor (beta chain) is described in this entry. Its antigen is currently unknown. Treatment defined: oral pan-JAK inhibitor, 5-10 mg twice daily. This record comes from a study of CD8+ T cells in alopecia areata. Study-wide findings and caveats: Persistence in scalp and blood during tofacitinib was observed for many expanded lesional clones. Clonality in the scalp and expanded CD8+ clones ranked among the top 100 were significantly decreased by tofacitinib. Patients shared TCRs less clearly than mice did, possibly for HLA-related reasons.

The sequencing template was cDNA reverse transcribed from extracted RNA. Sequencing was performed with immunoSEQ multiplex PCR; in TCRdb, only in-frame clones are kept and a portion is missing. The sample carries 110,000 to 150,000 clones, approximately 80% recorded once. This CDR3 region has 16 residues. From germline, CDR1 is SNHLY and CDR2 FYNNEI. V was clipped by 2 bases and J by 7 bases; unmatched bases: 9. Source: CD8+ T cells sorted from blood, taken at week 4, from a patient treated with tofacitinib. The chain has TRBV2 and TRBJ2-1; 9 nucleotides align to TRBD2. The TCR originated in a human donor with alopecia areata. The CDR3 loop is CASSESRRGGQNEQFF. The CDR3 region has the DNA TGTGCCAGCAGTGAATCGAGGCGGGGGGGCCAAAATGAGCAGTTCTTC. The variable domain in full, with the rest retrieved from reference TRBV2 and TRBJ2-1, is EPEVTQTPSHQVTQMGQEVILRCVPISNHLYFYWYRQILGQKVEFLVSFYNNEISEKSEIFDDQFSVERPDGSNFTLKIRSTKLEDSAMYFCASSESRRGGQNEQFFGPGTRLTVL.